These 7 T cell receptor beta chains originate from one sample sequenced in a study of T cell responses to AZD1222 COVID-19 vaccine. Produced via immunoSEQ multiplex PCR; TCRdb's table is partial and in-frame only. The sample has some 190,000 clones, approximately 94% seen once. The sequencing used peripheral blood, collected 28 days after the second dose of the MenACWY control vaccine. The receptors stem from an adult who received the MenACWY meningococcal vaccine as a control.

The rearrangement uses TRBV28 and TRBJ2-7; the match to TRBD1 covers 9 bases. Germline CDR1 MDHEN, CDR2 SYDVKM. V dropped 3 bases and J dropped 3; count of bases not matched to a gene: 6. The CDR3 contains 15 residues. This CDR3 reads CASSLRTGVGYEQYF. The DNA of the CDR3 is TGTGCCAGCAGTTTGAGGACAGGGGTCGGCTACGAGCAGTACTTC.

The chain uses TRBV28 and TRBJ1-5; TRBD1 aligns across 10 bases. The CDR3 length is 15 residues. CDR1 is MDHEN, CDR2 SYDVKM, per germline. The V gene end was trimmed by 10 bases and the J gene end by 4 bases; junction bases not matched to a gene: 10. The CDR3 reads CATRPEGQGNQPQHF. The CDR3 DNA sequence: TGTGCCACCCGACCGGAGGGACAGGGGAATCAGCCCCAGCATTTT.

The chain carries TRBV19 and TRBJ2-5; the match to TRBD1 covers 9 bases. The CDR3 is 13 amino acids. Per the germline V gene, CDR1 is LNHDA and CDR2 is SQIVND (reference sequence). The V segment lost 4 bases and the J segment 5 bases; nucleotides outside the gene matches: 2. The CDR3 DNA is TGTGCCAGTAGTAACAGGGGGCGGGAGACCCAGTACTTC. Its protein is CASSNRGRETQYF.

The chain is built from TRBV5-1 and TRBJ1-1, with D tentatively TRBD1 (5 bases). The CDR3 loop spans 14 amino acids. Trimming removed 0 bases at V and 5 bases at J, with 11 bases between. Germline lookup yields CDR1 SGHRS and CDR2 YFSETQ. CDR3 residues: CASSLAGERTEAFF. The DNA for the CDR3 is TGCGCCAGCAGCTTGGCGGGGGAGAGAACTGAAGCTTTCTTT.

V gene TRBV30 combines with J gene TRBJ1-4; D unresolved. The CDR3 runs to 12 residues. From germline, CDR1 is GTSNPN and CDR2 SVGIG (reference sequence). The V end was cut by 1 base, the J end by 2 bases, with 2 bases between. The CDR3 protein is CAWSETNEKLFF. The CDR3 coding sequence is TGTGCCTGGAGTGAGACTAATGAAAAACTGTTTTTT.

This rearrangement joins TRBV5-5 to TRBJ1-4, with 7 positions matching TRBD1. The germline V gene has CDR1 SGHKS and CDR2 YYEKEE (reference sequence). The CDR3 has 16 amino acids. J was trimmed by 5 bases and V by 5 bases; bases with no gene match: 12. CDR3 sequence reads: CASSEGQWLPNEKLFF. For the CDR3, the DNA is TGTGCCAGCAGTGAGGGACAGTGGCTGCCCAATGAAAAACTGTTTTTT.

The J gene is TRBJ1-6, the V gene TRBV19; 8 bases match TRBD1. J was trimmed by 8 bases and V by 3 bases; bases with no gene match: 6. Germline V gives CDR1 LNHDA, CDR2 SQIVND (reference sequence). This CDR3 comprises 15 residues. The CDR3 nucleotides are TGTGCCAGTAGTATCATCGACAGGGGCGATTCACCCCTCCACTTT. Residues: CASSIIDRGDSPLHF.